The 27 T cell receptor beta chains presented below share a single source sample, sequenced in a study of cytomegalovirus exposure and HLA in healthy donors. The PCR contained 60 Vbeta and 13 Jbeta primers. Libraries were prepared by immunoSEQ multiplex PCR; TCRdb keeps only in-frame clonotypes and omits some of them. The listing contains approximately 190,000 clones. Sample: PBMCs. These receptors originate from a boy between 10 and 17 years old in good health and CMV-seronegative.

The chain combines TRBV7-9 with TRBJ1-1; maybe TRBD1 (6 bases). CDR3 length: 13 amino acids. Trimming stripped 5 bases from V and 9 bases from J, with 16 bases between. Germline V lookup: CDR1 SEHNR, CDR2 FQNEAQ (reference sequence). CDR3 amino acids: CASSPSGTGKAFF. Here the CDR3 DNA reads TGTGCCAGCAGCCCATCCGGTACAGGGAAAGCTTTCTTT.

The genes are TRBV4-1 and TRBJ1-2; 12 positions agree with TRBD1. Per the germline V gene, CDR1 is MGHRA and CDR2 is YSYEKL. J lost 4 bases, V lost 4 bases, and 7 bases had no gene match. The CDR3 consists of 16 residues. CDR3 in DNA: TGCGCCAGCAGCCTACCGGGACAGGGGGCGGGCTATGGCTACACCTTC. Translating it yields CASSLPGQGAGYGYTF.

V gene TRBV4-1 combines with J gene TRBJ2-5, with D possibly TRBD2 on 5 matching bases. This CDR3 has 14 amino acids. Between the trimmed V and J ends, which lost 1 base and 1 base, there was a span of 7 bases. CDR1 is MGHRA, CDR2 YSYEKL, per germline. In nucleotides, the CDR3 is TGCGCCAGCAGCCAAGTGACTACCCAAGAGACCCAGTACTTC. Translated, it gives CASSQVTTQETQYF.

V and J are TRBV7-3 and TRBJ2-2; tentatively, D is TRBD1 (6 bases). Trimming left V 3 bases short and J 6 bases short, with 11 bases between. This CDR3 is built from 14 residues. From germline, CDR1 is SGHTA and CDR2 FQGTGA. The DNA for the CDR3 is TGTGCCAGCAGCTTCGGACAGAAAGCCGGGGAGCTGTTTTTT. Translation: CASSFGQKAGELFF.

The V call is TRBV21-1, the J call TRBJ1-1; the tabulated D call, TRBD1, remains unverified against the DNA. TRBV21-1 is a listed pseudogene. The CDR3 has 18 amino acids. CDR3 sequence (DNA): TGTGCCAGCAGCAAACAGAGGACAACGGGCCGCATAGACACTGAAGCTTTCTTT. This codes for CASSKQRTTGRIDTEAFF.

J is TRBJ2-1 and V is TRBV11-2, with D uncertain. V was clipped by 1 base and J by 2 bases, with 12 bases between them. The germline V gene encodes CDR1 SGHAT and CDR2 FQNNGV. The length of the CDR3 is 16 residues. As DNA, the CDR3 is TGTGCCAGCAGCTTAGGGTTCCAACTGGCCTACAATGAGCAGTTCTTC. The encoded protein is CASSLGFQLAYNEQFF.

The chain carries TRBV4-2 and TRBJ2-3, with TRBD1 identical over 7 bases. This CDR3 is built from 14 residues. V was clipped by 5 bases and J by 5 bases; unmatched bases: 7. Germline V gene data show CDR1 as LGHNA and CDR2 as YNFKEQ. CDR3: CASSGRGPGDTQYF. CDR3 sequence (DNA): TGTGCCAGCAGCGGAAGGGGGCCGGGAGATACGCAGTATTTT.

The rearrangement joins TRBV28 to TRBJ1-2; D may be TRBD1 (6 bases). The V and J ends lost 6 bases and 3 bases respectively, with 11 bases between them. There are 13 residues in the CDR3. The germline V gene encodes CDR1 MDHEN and CDR2 SYDVKM. CDR3: CASRVGQHYGYTF. CDR3 in DNA: TGTGCCAGCAGAGTAGGACAGCACTATGGCTACACCTTC.

The rearrangement links TRBV19 to TRBJ1-2; 7 bases agree with TRBD1. Losses at the gene ends were 7 bases for V and 5 bases for J; bases not matched to a gene: 10. Germline lookup yields CDR1 LNHDA and CDR2 SQIVND (reference sequence). This CDR3 has 14 amino acids. The CDR3 DNA follows: TGTGCCAGTACCTTACAGGGGCCTGTTTATGGCTACACCTTC. Its protein product is CASTLQGPVYGYTF.

The V call is TRBV30, the J call TRBJ1-2, with 7 bases lining up with TRBD1. Trimming at V came to 3 bases and at J to 4 bases, leaving 14 bases not matched to a gene. The CDR3 is 16 residues long. Germline CDR1 is GTSNPN and CDR2 is SVGIG (reference sequence). CDR3 sequence (DNA): TGTGCCTGGAGGGTCACCGGGACAGCAATCTTCTATGGCTACACCTTC. It yields the protein CAWRVTGTAIFYGYTF.

The chain carries TRBV5-4 and TRBJ1-1, with 11 bases lining up with TRBD1. The germline V gene has CDR1 SGHNT and CDR2 YYREEE (reference sequence). CDR3 length: 15 amino acids. Losses at the gene ends were 4 bases for V and 4 bases for J; bases not matched to a gene: 6. The CDR3 DNA reads as TGTGCCAGCAGCCCTGGGACAGGGGGTACCACTGAAGCTTTCTTT. It codes for CASSPGTGGTTEAFF.

This chain links TRBV19 with TRBJ1-1; possible D gene TRBD1, 6 bases. The V end was cut by 5 bases, the J end by 5 bases, with 12 bases between. Germline V gene lookup returns CDR1 LNHDA and CDR2 SQIVND (reference sequence). This CDR3 spans 13 amino acids. The CDR3 nucleotides read TGTGCCAGTAGTTGGACAGAAGATACTGAAGCTTTCTTT. This gives the protein CASSWTEDTEAFF.

The rearrangement links TRBV5-8 to TRBJ2-1; possible D gene TRBD2, 6 bases. Trimming cost V 4 bases and J 0 bases, with 14 bases left between them. Per the germline V gene, CDR1 is SGHTS and CDR2 is YDEGEE. CDR3 length: 16 amino acids. The CDR3 sequence is CASSPHGRGSYNEQFF. The CDR3 region has the DNA TGTGCCAGCAGCCCCCATGGGCGGGGCTCCTACAATGAGCAGTTCTTC.

The V gene is TRBV7-2, the J gene TRBJ1-3, with D possibly matching TRBD1 (6 bases). Between the trimmed V and J ends, which lost 1 base and 11 bases, there was a span of 15 bases. CDR3 length: 14 amino acids. Germline V lookup: CDR1 SGHTA, CDR2 FQGNSA. CDR3 DNA sequence: TGTGCCAGCAGCTTAGTTACGTCAGGGGATCCCATATATTTT. Its translation: CASSLVTSGDPIYF.

The CDR3 bases are TGTGCCAGCACCGAAACCGAGGTCACTGAAGCTTTCTTT. Protein: CASTETEVTEAFF. The chain uses TRBV7-9 and TRBJ1-1; D is uncertain. This CDR3 is 13 amino acids long. Trimming removed 7 bases from V and 4 bases from J, with 13 bases in between. CDR1 SEHNR and CDR2 FQNEAQ come from the germline V gene (reference sequence).

The rearrangement links TRBV19 to TRBJ2-7, with D perhaps matching TRBD2 (5 bases). This CDR3 has 13 residues. In germline, CDR1 is LNHDA, CDR2 SQIVND (reference sequence). V shed 5 bases and J shed 6 bases, with 14 bases lying between them. This CDR3 reads CASSGDIRGEQYF. CDR3 DNA: TGTGCCAGTAGTGGCGACATCCGGGGCGAGCAGTACTTC.

The rearrangement uses TRBV6-5 and TRBJ2-1; the match to TRBD2 covers 7 bases. This CDR3 is built from 15 residues. Germline CDR1 is MNHEY and CDR2 is SVGAGI. Germline trimming cut 5 bases from V and 6 bases from J; bases unmatched to any gene: 10. The CDR3 coding sequence is TGTGCCAGCAGTCGGGGGGACCCGAGGAGCAATGAGCAGTTCTTC. It is translated as CASSRGDPRSNEQFF.

The J gene is TRBJ1-1, the V gene TRBV7-8; D gene uncertain. V was cut by 1 base and J by 3 bases, with 9 bases left in between. The CDR3 contains 14 residues. Germline V gene lookup returns CDR1 SGHVS and CDR2 FQNEAQ. CDR3 sequence: CASSLGAWDTEAFF. Here the CDR3 DNA reads TGTGCCAGCAGCTTAGGGGCCTGGGACACTGAAGCTTTCTTT.

This chain links TRBV11-1 with TRBJ1-6, with 7 bases that match TRBD1. The trim removed 2 bases at V and 9 bases at J, leaving 7 bases unmatched. Germline V gives CDR1 SGHAT, CDR2 FQDESV (reference sequence). There are 15 residues in the CDR3. CDR3 region: CASSLRKGAISPLHF. For the CDR3, the DNA is TGTGCCAGCAGCTTAAGGAAGGGGGCCATTTCACCCCTCCACTTT.

The V call is TRBV13, the J call TRBJ1-1, with D perhaps TRBD1 (5 bases). V lost 3 bases to trimming and J lost 0 bases, with 11 bases between them. Looked up from germline, CDR1 is PRHDT and CDR2 is FYEKMQ (reference sequence). This CDR3 contains 15 residues. CDR3: CASSFRGVMNTEAFF. In nucleotides, the CDR3 is TGTGCCAGCAGCTTTCGGGGGGTGATGAACACTGAAGCTTTCTTT.

The chain links TRBV10-3 to TRBJ1-2, with 7 bases lining up with TRBD1. The CDR3 consists of 15 residues. The V segment lost 5 bases and the J segment 3 bases; nucleotides outside the gene matches: 9. Germline V gene sequence: CDR1 ENHRY, CDR2 SYGVKD. The CDR3 DNA reads TGTGCCATCAGTTATCGACAGGGTGCCGACTATGGCTACACCTTC. Its translation is CAISYRQGADYGYTF.

The chain employs TRBV2 and TRBJ1-2; TRBD1 might be the D (5 bases). CDR3 length: 14 residues. The germline gives CDR1 SNHLY, CDR2 FYNNEI. Trimming cost V 8 bases and J 2 bases, with 15 bases left between them. In DNA, the CDR3 is TGTGCCAGCTTATTTGGGGGGGTGAACTATGGCTACACCTTC. As protein: CASLFGGVNYGYTF.

The rearrangement links TRBV28 to TRBJ2-1; D is perhaps TRBD2 (5 bases). The CDR3 spans 15 residues. V lost 6 bases, J lost 2 bases, and 14 bases lay in between. In germline, CDR1 is MDHEN, CDR2 SYDVKM. Written as DNA, the CDR3 is TGTGCCAGCAGAGTAGGCGGGTATGCCTACAATGAGCAGTTCTTC. This sequence encodes CASRVGGYAYNEQFF.

The chain uses TRBV18 and TRBJ2-2; D is uncertain. This CDR3 region has 15 residues. V dropped 1 base and J dropped 4 bases, with 10 bases sitting between them. The germline gives CDR1 KGHSH, CDR2 LQKENI. Written as DNA, the CDR3 is TGTGCCAGCTCACCACGGCAGGTTACCACCGGGGAGCTGTTTTTT. Translating gives CASSPRQVTTGELFF.

This chain connects TRBV7-8 to TRBJ2-3; 7 bases match TRBD2. J was trimmed by 2 bases and V by 1 base; bases with no gene match: 6. This CDR3 has 16 residues. CDR1 is SGHVS and CDR2 is FQNEAQ in the germline V gene. The CDR3 sequence: CASSLVVRDYTDTQYF. In nucleotides, the CDR3 is TGTGCCAGCAGCTTAGTTGTTCGGGACTACACAGATACGCAGTATTTT.

The chain links TRBV7-9 to TRBJ2-7; D possibly corresponds to TRBD2 (5 bases). The V gene's germline CDR1 is SEHNR and CDR2 FQNEAQ (reference sequence). This CDR3 contains 16 residues. Between the trimmed V and J ends, which lost 1 base and 8 bases, there was a span of 21 bases. CDR3 nucleotide sequence: TGTGCCAGCAGCTTAGGCGGGTTGCGTCCCCAGGCCCAGCAGTACTTC. Encoded protein: CASSLGGLRPQAQQYF.

The rearrangement joins TRBV5-1 to TRBJ2-3; perhaps TRBD2 as D (5 bases). There are 14 residues in the CDR3. Trimming left V 4 bases short and J 3 bases short, with 12 bases between. CDR1 is SGHRS and CDR2 is YFSETQ in the germline V gene. The CDR3 DNA sequence: TGCGCCAGCAGCCCCGGAGGAGTAACAGATACGCAGTATTTT. Translating it yields CASSPGGVTDTQYF.